This TCR beta chain stems from a study of blood T cell repertoires in COVID-19. Measured with immunoSEQ multiplex PCR; TCRdb has only the in-frame clones, and not every one. The sample consists of some 290,000 clones, 90% of them appearing once. CDR3 length: 16 residues. The germline CDR1 and CDR2 sequences are SGHVS and FQNEAQ. The V gene lost 6 bases and the J gene lost 0 bases, with 17 bases spanning the gap. This clonotype originated in a woman aged 30 to 39 who had been exposed to COVID-19. Sequencing input: PBMCs or T cells enriched from blood (not recorded which). V usage is TRBV7-8 and J usage is TRBJ1-1; D not resolved. This CDR3 reads CASRLNRGKVNTEAFF. CDR3 DNA sequence: TGTGCCAGCAGATTAAACCGGGGTAAGGTGAACACTGAAGCTTTCTTT.